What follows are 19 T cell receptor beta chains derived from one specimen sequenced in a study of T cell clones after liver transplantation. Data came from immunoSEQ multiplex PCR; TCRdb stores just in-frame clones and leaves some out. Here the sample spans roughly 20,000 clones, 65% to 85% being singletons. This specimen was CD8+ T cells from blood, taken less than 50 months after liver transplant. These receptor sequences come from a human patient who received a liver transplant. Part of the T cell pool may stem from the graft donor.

DNA for the CDR3: TGTGCCAGCATGGCAGGAGGAACCGGGGAGCTGTTTTTT. This sequence encodes CASMAGGTGELFF. The chain joins TRBV6-5 to TRBJ2-2; D possibly corresponds to TRBD2 (5 bases). The CDR3 length is 13 residues. V was clipped by 7 bases and J by 5 bases, with 11 bases between them. CDR1 and CDR2 (germline): MNHEY, SVGAGI.

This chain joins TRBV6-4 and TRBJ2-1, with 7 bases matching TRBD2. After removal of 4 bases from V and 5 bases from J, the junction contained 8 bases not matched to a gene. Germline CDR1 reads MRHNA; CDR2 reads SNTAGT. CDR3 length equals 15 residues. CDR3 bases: TGTGCCAGCAGTGCCGTTGGGGGGGAAAACAATGAGCAGTTCTTC. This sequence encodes CASSAVGGENNEQFF.

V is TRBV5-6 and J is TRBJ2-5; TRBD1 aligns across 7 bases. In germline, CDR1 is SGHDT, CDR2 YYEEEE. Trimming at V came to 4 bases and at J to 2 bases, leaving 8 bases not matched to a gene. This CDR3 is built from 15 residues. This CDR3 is CASSQDRIAQETQYF. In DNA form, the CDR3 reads TGTGCCAGCAGCCAGGACAGGATAGCTCAAGAGACCCAGTACTTC.

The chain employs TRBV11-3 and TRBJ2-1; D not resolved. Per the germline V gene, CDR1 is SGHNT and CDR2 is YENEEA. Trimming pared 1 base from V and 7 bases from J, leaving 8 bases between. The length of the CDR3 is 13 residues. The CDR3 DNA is TGTGCCAGCAGCTTAGGGACGGTTAATGAGCAGTTCTTC. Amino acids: CASSLGTVNEQFF.

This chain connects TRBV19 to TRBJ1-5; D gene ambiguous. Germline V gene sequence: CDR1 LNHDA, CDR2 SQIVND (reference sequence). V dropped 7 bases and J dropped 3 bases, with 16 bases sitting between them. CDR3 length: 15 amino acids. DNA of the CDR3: TGTGCCAGTACCCCGGCGGTGGGCATCAATCAGCCCCAGCATTTT. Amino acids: CASTPAVGINQPQHF.

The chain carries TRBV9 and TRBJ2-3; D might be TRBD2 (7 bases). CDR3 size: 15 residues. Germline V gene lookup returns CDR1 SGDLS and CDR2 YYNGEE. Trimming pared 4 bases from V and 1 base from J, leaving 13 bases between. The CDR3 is CASSPGGGGTDTQYF. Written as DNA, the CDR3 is TGTGCCAGCAGCCCTGGGGGGGGCGGCACAGATACGCAGTATTTT.

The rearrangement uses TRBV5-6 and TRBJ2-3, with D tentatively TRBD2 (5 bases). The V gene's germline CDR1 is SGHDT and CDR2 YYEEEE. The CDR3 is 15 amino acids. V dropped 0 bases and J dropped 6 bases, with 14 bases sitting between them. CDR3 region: CASSLAPTREDTQYF. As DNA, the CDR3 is TGTGCCAGCAGCTTGGCACCCACGAGGGAGGATACGCAGTATTTT.

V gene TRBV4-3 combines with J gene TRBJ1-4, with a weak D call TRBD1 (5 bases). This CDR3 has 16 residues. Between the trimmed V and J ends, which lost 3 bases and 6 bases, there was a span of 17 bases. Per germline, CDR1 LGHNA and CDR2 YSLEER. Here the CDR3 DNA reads TGCGCCAGCAGCCACCCTATGGGGGGTTCGCATGAAAAACTGTTTTTT. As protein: CASSHPMGGSHEKLFF.

The CDR3 is CASSQVSGGNTGELFF. CDR3 coding DNA: TGTGCCAGCAGCCAAGTCTCAGGGGGGAACACCGGGGAGCTGTTTTTT. V and J are TRBV4-2 and TRBJ2-2; 7 bases are a match to TRBD1. CDR3 size: 16 residues. Trimming took 1 base from V and 1 from J; bases not matched to a gene: 3. Germline loops: CDR1 LGHNA, CDR2 YNFKEQ.

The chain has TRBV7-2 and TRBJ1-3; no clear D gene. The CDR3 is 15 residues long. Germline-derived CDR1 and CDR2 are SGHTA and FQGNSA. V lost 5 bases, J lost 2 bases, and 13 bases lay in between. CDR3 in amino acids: CASSLSPGAGNTIYF. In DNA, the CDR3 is TGTGCCAGCAGCCTATCCCCTGGGGCTGGAAACACCATATATTTT.

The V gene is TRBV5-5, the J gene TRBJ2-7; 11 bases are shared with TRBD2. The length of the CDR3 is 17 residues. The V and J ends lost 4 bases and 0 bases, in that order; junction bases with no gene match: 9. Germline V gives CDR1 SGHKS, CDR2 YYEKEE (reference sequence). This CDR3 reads CASSPGLAGFSSYEQYF. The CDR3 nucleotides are TGTGCCAGCAGCCCCGGACTAGCGGGCTTTAGCTCCTACGAGCAGTACTTC. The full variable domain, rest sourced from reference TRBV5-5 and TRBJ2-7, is DAGVTQSPTHLIKTRGQQVTLRCSPISGHKSVSWYQQVLGQGPQFIFQYYEKEERGRGNFPDRFSARQFPNYSSELNVNALLLGDSALYLCASSPGLAGFSSYEQYFGPGTRLTVT.

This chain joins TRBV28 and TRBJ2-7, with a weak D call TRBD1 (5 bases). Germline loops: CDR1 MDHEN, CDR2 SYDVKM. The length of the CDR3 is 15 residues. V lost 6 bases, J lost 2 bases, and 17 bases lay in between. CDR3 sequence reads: CASSPKDIPTYEQYF. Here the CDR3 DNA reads TGTGCCAGCAGCCCAAAGGACATCCCAACCTACGAGCAGTACTTC.

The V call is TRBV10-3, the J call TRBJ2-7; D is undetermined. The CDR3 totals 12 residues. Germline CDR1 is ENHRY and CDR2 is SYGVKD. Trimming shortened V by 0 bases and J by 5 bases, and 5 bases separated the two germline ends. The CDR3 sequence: CAISESRDEQYF. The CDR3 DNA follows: TGTGCCATCAGTGAGTCACGGGACGAGCAGTACTTC.

The CDR3, as DNA: TGTGCCAGCAGTGCGGACCTTCCCTACACAGATACGCAGTATTTT. This translates into CASSADLPYTDTQYF. The rearrangement links TRBV6-6 to TRBJ2-3; D ambiguous. Germline V gene sequence: CDR1 MNHNY, CDR2 SVGAGI (reference sequence). V lost 5 bases, J lost 2 bases, and 14 bases lay in between. The length of the CDR3 is 15 residues.

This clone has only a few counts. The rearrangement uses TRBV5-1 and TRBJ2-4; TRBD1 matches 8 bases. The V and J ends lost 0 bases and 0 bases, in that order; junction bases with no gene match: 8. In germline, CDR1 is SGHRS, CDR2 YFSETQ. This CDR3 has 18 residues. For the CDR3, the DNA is TGCGCCAGCAGCTTGGCCTTGGACAGGGCAGAAGCCAAAAACATTCAGTACTTC. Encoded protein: CASSLALDRAEAKNIQYF.

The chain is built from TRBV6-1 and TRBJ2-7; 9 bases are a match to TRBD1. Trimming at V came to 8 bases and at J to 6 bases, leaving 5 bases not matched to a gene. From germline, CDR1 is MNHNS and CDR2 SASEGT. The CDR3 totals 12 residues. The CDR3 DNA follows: TGTGCCAGCGGGGACAGGGCCGGCGAGCAGTACTTC. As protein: CASGDRAGEQYF.

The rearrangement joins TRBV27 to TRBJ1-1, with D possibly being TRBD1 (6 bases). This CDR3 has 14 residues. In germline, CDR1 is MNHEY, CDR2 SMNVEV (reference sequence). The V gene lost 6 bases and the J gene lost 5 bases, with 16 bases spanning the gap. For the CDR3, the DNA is TGTGCCAGCAGCCCCTTGGGGGGGGCGACTGAAGCTTTCTTT. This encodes CASSPLGGATEAFF.

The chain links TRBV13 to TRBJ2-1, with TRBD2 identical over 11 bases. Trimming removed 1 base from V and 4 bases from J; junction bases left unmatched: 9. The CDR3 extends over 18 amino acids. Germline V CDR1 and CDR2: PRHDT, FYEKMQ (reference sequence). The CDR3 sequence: CASSLEISGGASYNEQFF. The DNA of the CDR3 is TGTGCCAGCAGCTTAGAAATTAGCGGGGGGGCGAGTTACAATGAGCAGTTCTTC.

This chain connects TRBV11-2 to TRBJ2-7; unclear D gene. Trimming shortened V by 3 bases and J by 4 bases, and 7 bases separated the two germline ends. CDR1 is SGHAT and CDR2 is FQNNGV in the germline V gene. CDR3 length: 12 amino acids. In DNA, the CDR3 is TGTGCCAGCAGCTTCTCCCTTTACGAGCAGTACTTC. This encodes CASSFSLYEQYF.